This passage covers 29 T cell receptor beta chains from one sample sequenced in a study of monozygotic twins with inflammatory bowel disease. TCRdb processed the 5' RACE reads again and assigns one entry to each CDR3 protein, with no DNA. The listing contains over 110,000 distinct CDR3 sequences. Input material: blood. These receptors originate from a human donor with ulcerative colitis or Crohn's disease, or a healthy co-twin of an affected twin (not recorded which).

The V gene is TRBV20-1, the J gene TRBJ2-4; with no DNA, the TCRdb D assignment of TRBD1 cannot be verified. This CDR3 is built from 14 residues. From germline, CDR1 is DFQATT and CDR2 SNEGSKA (reference sequence). The CDR3 loop reads CSARVGTGQNIQYF.

The chain recombines TRBV24-1 with TRBJ2-2; TCRdb's D gene call, TRBD1, goes unchecked for lack of DNA. The CDR3 has 16 residues. In germline, CDR1 is KGHDR, CDR2 SFDVKD. The CDR3 here is CATSDPRKGDTGELFF.

The genes are TRBV4-3 and TRBJ1-2; TCRdb names TRBD1, which stays unverified in the absence of DNA. CDR1 is LGHNA, CDR2 YSLEER, per germline. The CDR3 sequence is 14 residues long. CDR3 amino acids: CASSQRRDIYGYTF.

The chain uses TRBV20-1 and TRBJ1-5; TCRdb names TRBD1, which stays unverified in the absence of DNA. The germline V gene has CDR1 DFQATT and CDR2 SNEGSKA (reference sequence). This CDR3 is 16 amino acids long. Here the CDR3 reads CSARDPGQNSNQPQHF.

V usage is TRBV27 and J usage is TRBJ2-3; TCRdb reports TRBD2, a call that lacks DNA to check it against. The CDR3 is 14 residues long. Germline V gene sequence: CDR1 MNHEY, CDR2 SMNVEV (reference sequence). The CDR3 region is CASSTSGGADTQYF.

The V call is TRBV18, the J call TRBJ2-7. The CDR3 length is 13 residues. Germline loops: CDR1 KGHSH, CDR2 LQKENI. CDR3 protein: CASSPAGSYEQYF.

The chain has TRBV7-2 and TRBJ2-2. The CDR3 length is 15 residues. The germline CDR1 and CDR2 sequences are SGHTA and FQGNSA. This chain's CDR3 is CASSSSGVNAGELFF.

V is TRBV24-1 and J is TRBJ2-2; no DNA is available, so the TRBD1 call from TCRdb remains unchecked. The CDR3 length is 15 residues. From germline, CDR1 is KGHDR and CDR2 SFDVKD. The CDR3 sequence is CATSDHGQDTGELFF.

The chain uses TRBV7-2 and TRBJ1-2. Germline loops: CDR1 SGHTA, CDR2 FQGNSA. The CDR3 loop spans 13 amino acids. The CDR3 sequence is CASSLGGSSGYTF.

The chain couples TRBV5-1 to TRBJ2-1; TCRdb selects TRBD1, and the lack of DNA leaves this call unchecked. Germline V CDR1 and CDR2: SGHRS, YFSETQ. The CDR3 sequence is 14 residues long. The chain's CDR3 is CPSSFGGAYNEQFF.

The chain has TRBV7-6 and TRBJ2-3; the TRBD1 assignment by TCRdb is unverifiable without DNA. The CDR3 totals 15 residues. Germline CDR1 reads SGHVS; CDR2 reads FNYEAQ. The CDR3 protein is CASSLLLSGTDTQYF.

The chain is built from TRBV5-1 and TRBJ2-7; the D call from TCRdb, TRBD1, cannot be confirmed without DNA. This CDR3 spans 15 amino acids. Germline V gene lookup returns CDR1 SGHRS and CDR2 YFSETQ. CDR3 sequence reads: CASTLTPRGSYEQYF.

The chain joins TRBV5-6 to TRBJ2-1; TCRdb returns TRBD2, unconfirmable since there is no DNA. The germline V gene has CDR1 SGHDT and CDR2 YYEEEE. The CDR3 is made up of 12 amino acids. This CDR3 is CASSFGLVGQFF.

The chain has TRBV5-1 and TRBJ2-3; TCRdb's D gene call, TRBD2, goes unchecked for lack of DNA. CDR1 and CDR2 from the germline V gene are SGHRS and YFSETQ. CDR3 length: 15 amino acids. CDR3 sequence: CASSLGGGAMDTQYF.

The chain links TRBV5-1 to TRBJ1-2; TCRdb returns TRBD1, unconfirmable since there is no DNA. Looked up from germline, CDR1 is SGHRS and CDR2 is YFSETQ. The CDR3 has 14 residues. Here the CDR3 reads CASSLTPGQSYYTF.

This sequence joins TRBV4-3 and TRBJ1-6. The CDR3 spans 13 residues. From germline, CDR1 is LGHNA and CDR2 YSLEER. CDR3 sequence: CASSHNSRSPLHF.

The rearrangement uses TRBV5-4 and TRBJ2-1; as DNA is missing, the TRBD1 call by TCRdb cannot be tested. CDR1 is SGHNT, CDR2 YYREEE, per germline (reference sequence). The CDR3 is 15 amino acids. This chain's CDR3 is CASSGASGAYNEQFF.

V usage is TRBV5-5 and J usage is TRBJ1-1; TCRdb names TRBD1, which stays unverified in the absence of DNA. Germline V gene lookup returns CDR1 SGHKS and CDR2 YYEKEE (reference sequence). This CDR3 contains 18 residues. CDR3 in amino acids: CASSRGDRGRIKNTEAFF.

This chain joins TRBV5-1 and TRBJ2-7; no DNA is available, so the TRBD1 call from TCRdb remains unchecked. The CDR3 is 14 residues long. The germline gives CDR1 SGHRS, CDR2 YFSETQ. CDR3 loop: CASSFSGGNYEQYF.

The chain combines TRBV20-1 with TRBJ2-7; TCRdb indicates TRBD1, and absent DNA this call remains unverified. Germline V gene sequence: CDR1 DFQATT, CDR2 SNEGSKA (reference sequence). This CDR3 comprises 16 residues. The CDR3 reads CSAEHTGGQPSYEQYF.

The chain joins TRBV20-1 to TRBJ1-5; TCRdb calls TRBD1, which cannot be checked without DNA. There are 15 residues in the CDR3. CDR1 DFQATT and CDR2 SNEGSKA come from the germline V gene (reference sequence). The CDR3 sequence is CSARSGTYPDQPQHF.

This chain connects TRBV28 to TRBJ1-1; no DNA is available, so the TRBD1 call from TCRdb remains unchecked. The CDR3 runs 13 residues. CDR1 and CDR2 from the germline V gene are MDHEN and SYDVKM. CDR3: CASSPGGWGEAFF.

This sequence joins TRBV20-1 and TRBJ2-3; absent DNA, TCRdb's TRBD1 call cannot be checked. The CDR3 is made up of 13 amino acids. Germline loops: CDR1 DFQATT, CDR2 SNEGSKA (reference sequence). CDR3 sequence: CSARAGRGDTQYF.

The rearrangement joins TRBV11-2 to TRBJ1-1; with no DNA, the TCRdb D assignment of TRBD1 cannot be verified. Per germline, CDR1 SGHAT and CDR2 FQNNGV. This CDR3 comprises 15 residues. The CDR3 loop reads CASSPRQVLNTEAFF. The full variable domain, its missing parts supplied by reference TRBV11-2 and TRBJ1-1, is EAGVAQSPRYKIIEKRQSVAFWCNPISGHATLYWYQQILGQGPKLLIQFQNNGVVDDSQLPKDRFSAERLKGVDSTLKIQPAKLEDSAVYLCASSPRQVLNTEAFFGQGTRLTVV.

The V gene is TRBV4-3, the J gene TRBJ2-2; lacking DNA, the TRBD1 call made by TCRdb goes unchecked. In germline, CDR1 is LGHNA, CDR2 YSLEER. The CDR3 runs 15 residues. CDR3 in amino acids: CASSQGTGATGELFF.

The chain has TRBV29-1 and TRBJ2-5; the D call from TCRdb, TRBD2, cannot be confirmed without DNA. This CDR3 contains 14 residues. CDR1 is SQVTM, CDR2 ANQGSEA, per germline. CDR3 amino acids: CSVGLVGGQETQYF.

This chain connects TRBV7-8 to TRBJ1-1. Germline V lookup: CDR1 SGHVS, CDR2 FQNEAQ. The CDR3 loop spans 14 amino acids. The CDR3 sequence: CASSLRPTNTEAFF.

This sequence joins TRBV5-1 and TRBJ1-2; no DNA is available, so the TRBD1 call from TCRdb remains unchecked. The CDR3 has 16 amino acids. CDR1 and CDR2 (germline): SGHRS, YFSETQ. The CDR3: CASSLGVDRGGRGYTF. Full variable domain (remainder filled in from reference TRBV5-1 and TRBJ1-2): KAGVTQTPRYLIKTRGQQVTLSCSPISGHRSVSWYQQTPGQGLQFLFEYFSETQRNKGNFPGRFSGRQFSNSRSEMNVSTLELGDSALYLCASSLGVDRGGRGYTFGSGTRLTVV.

The V and J genes are TRBV5-6 and TRBJ1-1. The CDR3 extends over 15 amino acids. Germline V gene sequence: CDR1 SGHDT, CDR2 YYEEEE. CDR3: CASRTSVTANTEAFF.